This is a list of T cell receptor beta chains from one sample in a study of response to subunit inactivated influenza vaccine. TCRdb redid the calling of the RT-PCR reads with MiXCR, one entry per CDR3 protein. Of some 540,000 distinct CDR3 sequences listed, under 25% are singletons. These data are also associated with another study on T cells expressing NK-cell markers.

The sequencing used CD4+ T cells sorted from PBMCs, collected 11 to 12 days after vaccination. The receptor source for this set is a man aged 50 to 60 who received an inactivated influenza vaccine. Both conserved end residues are part of each CDR3. D genes are given only for firm matches. Rows give clone size only sometimes, using once, few, many, or a class for an expanded clone.

v_gene	d_gene	j_gene	abundance	CDR3aa	CDR3nt
TRBV13	TRBD1	TRBJ2-1	few	CASSPRDRAYNEQFF	TGTGCCAGCAGCCCACGGGACAGGGCCTACAATGAGCAGTTCTTC
TRBV28	TRBD2	TRBJ2-2	NA	CASSFALAGTGELFF	TGTGCCAGCAGCTTCGCACTAGCGGGCACCGGGGAGCTGTTTTTT
TRBV7-6	NA	TRBJ2-2	few	CASSLHPGIGELFF	TGTGCCAGCAGCTTACATCCGGGGATCGGGGAGCTGTTTTTT
TRBV6-2/TRBV6-3	TRBD1	TRBJ2-3	NA	CASSPRLTGPDTQYF	TGTGCCAGCAGTCCTCGACTGACAGGGCCTGATACGCAGTATTTT
TRBV7-2	TRBD2	TRBJ2-7	NA	CASSLAGLAYEQYF	TGTGCCAGCAGCTTAGCGGGACTAGCCTACGAGCAGTACTTC
TRBV20-1	TRBD2	TRBJ2-2	NA	CSARVRTSGRLGGTGELFF	TGCAGTGCTAGAGTCCGGACTAGCGGGAGGTTAGGAGGAACCGGGGAGCTGTTTTTT
TRBV20-1	NA	TRBJ1-3	NA	CSARGVSGNTIYF	TGCAGTGCTAGAGGGGTCTCTGGAAACACCATATATTTT
TRBV2	TRBD2	TRBJ2-3	NA	CASSVRASGKDTQYF	TGTGCCAGCAGTGTCCGGGCTAGCGGGAAAGATACGCAGTATTTT
TRBV3-1	TRBD2	TRBJ2-7	few	CASGRGGHEQYF	TGTGCCAGCGGGCGGGGGGGCCACGAGCAGTACTTC
TRBV3-1	NA	TRBJ2-5	NA	CASSQVGRRPQETQYF	TGTGCCAGCAGCCAAGTGGGGAGGCGGCCCCAAGAGACCCAGTACTTC